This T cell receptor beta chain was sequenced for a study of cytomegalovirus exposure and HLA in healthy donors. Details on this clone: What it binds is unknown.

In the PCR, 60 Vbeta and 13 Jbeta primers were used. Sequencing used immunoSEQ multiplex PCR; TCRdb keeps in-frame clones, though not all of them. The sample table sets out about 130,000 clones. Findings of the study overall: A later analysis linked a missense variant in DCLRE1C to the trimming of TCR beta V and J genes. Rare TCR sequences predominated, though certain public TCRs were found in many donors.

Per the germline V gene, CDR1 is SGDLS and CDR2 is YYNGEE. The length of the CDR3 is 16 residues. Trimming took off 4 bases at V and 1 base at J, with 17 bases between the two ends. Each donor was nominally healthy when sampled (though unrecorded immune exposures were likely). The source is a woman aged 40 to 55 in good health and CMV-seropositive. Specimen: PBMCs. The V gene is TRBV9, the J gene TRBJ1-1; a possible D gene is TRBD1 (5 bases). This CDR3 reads CASSPKYNTGNTEAFF. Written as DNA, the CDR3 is TGTGCCAGCAGCCCTAAATATAATACAGGGAACACTGAAGCTTTCTTT.